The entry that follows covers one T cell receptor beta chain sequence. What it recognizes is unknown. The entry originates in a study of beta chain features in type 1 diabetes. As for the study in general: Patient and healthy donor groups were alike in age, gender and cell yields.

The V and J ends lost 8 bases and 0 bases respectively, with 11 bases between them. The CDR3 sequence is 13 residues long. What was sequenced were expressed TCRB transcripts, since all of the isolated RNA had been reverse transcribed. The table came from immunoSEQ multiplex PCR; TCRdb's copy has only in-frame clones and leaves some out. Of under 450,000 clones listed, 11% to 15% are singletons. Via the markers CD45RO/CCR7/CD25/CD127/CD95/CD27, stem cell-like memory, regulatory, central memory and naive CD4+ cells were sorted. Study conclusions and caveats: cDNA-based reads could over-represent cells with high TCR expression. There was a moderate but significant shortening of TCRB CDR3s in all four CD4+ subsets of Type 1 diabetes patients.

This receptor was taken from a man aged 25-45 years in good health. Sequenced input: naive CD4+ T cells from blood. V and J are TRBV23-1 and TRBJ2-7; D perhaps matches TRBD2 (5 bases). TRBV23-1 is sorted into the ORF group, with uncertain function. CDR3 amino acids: CASHGLCSYEQYF. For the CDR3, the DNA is TGCGCCAGCCACGGACTGTGCTCCTACGAGCAGTACTTC.